The text below deals with one T cell receptor (beta chain). The antigen is undetermined. Additional DNA sequences in this sample encode the identical CDR3. The sample belongs to a study of graft-versus-host responses after intestinal transplantation. The CDR3 has 16 amino acids. In germline, CDR1 is LNHDA, CDR2 SQIVND (reference sequence). Trimming cost V 2 bases and J 4 bases; bases outside gene matches: 5. Using immunoSEQ multiplex PCR, the repertoire was profiled, and TCRdb retains in-frame clones only, with some absent. This sample has roughly 120,000 clones, with about nine tenths found just once.

The V and J genes are TRBV19 and TRBJ1-5, with 10 bases aligning to TRBD1. The TCR originated in a human donor who received an intestinal transplant. The sequencing used unstimulated CD4+ T cells sorted from spleen or lymph node cells, collected before intestinal transplant. CDR3 sequence: CASSILRGQGNQPQHF. The DNA for the CDR3 is TGTGCCAGTAGTATACTGCGGGGACAGGGGAATCAGCCCCAGCATTTT.